This T cell receptor beta chain was sequenced in a study of shared clonotypes between healthy human individuals. Study-level findings and limits: A small donor pool kept down the genetic and exposure-history diversity that was represented.

Only in-frame clones appear in the TCRdb table, and some are missing; sequencing was by immunoSEQ multiplex PCR. This table has about 490,000 clones, 65% to 80% appearing once. This CDR3 is built from 15 residues. Germline V lookup: CDR1 SGHTA, CDR2 FQGNSA. Trimming cost V 0 bases and J 5 bases; bases outside gene matches: 4. Of note for this clone: Its antigen is undetermined.

Healthy and HIV-negative, the adult donors had no recent acute infections or vaccinations. Everyone who donated was a Caucasian adult who lived in Nashville, Tennessee. The TCR originated in a woman in her thirties or forties in good health. Some clones in this sample may be carry-over from other donors' samples. V and J are TRBV7-2 and TRBJ2-7; 10 nucleotides match TRBD1. The sequencing input was PBMCs. The CDR3 region has the DNA TGTGCCAGCAGCTTAGCGACAGGGGGCTATGACGAGCAGTACTTC. This sequence encodes CASSLATGGYDEQYF.